The 2 T cell receptor beta chains listed next were all sequenced from one sample in a study of blood T cell repertoires in COVID-19. The method was immunoSEQ multiplex PCR; TCRdb's version includes in-frame clones alone and lacks a portion of them. The table has about 120,000 clones, more than 70% seen once; the top ten hold less than 8.5%. The sequenced sample was peripheral blood. Receptors were obtained from an older woman who had recovered from COVID-19.

This chain links TRBV5-1 with TRBJ1-3, with no clear D. The CDR3 is 14 amino acids. Per germline, CDR1 SGHRS and CDR2 YFSETQ. The V end was cut by 0 bases, the J end by 2 bases, with 6 bases between. The CDR3 reads CASSLGTTGNTIYF. CDR3 sequence (DNA): TGCGCCAGCAGCTTGGGGACTACTGGAAACACCATATATTTT.

This clone has just one count. V gene TRBV29-1 combines with J gene TRBJ2-6, with D tentatively TRBD1 (6 bases). The germline V gene has CDR1 SQVTM and CDR2 ANQGSEA. The CDR3 has 14 amino acids. The V gene lost 5 bases and the J gene lost 2 bases, with 10 bases spanning the gap. The CDR3 loop is CSVRGQTGANVLTF. CDR3 in DNA: TGCAGCGTTCGCGGACAGACTGGGGCCAACGTCCTGACTTTC. The full variable domain, completed using reference TRBV29-1 and TRBJ2-6, is SAVISQKPSRDICQRGTSLTIQCQVDSQVTMMFWYRQQPGQSLTLIATANQGSEATYESGFVIDKFPISRPNLTFSTLTVSNMSPEDSSIYLCSVRGQTGANVLTFGAGSRLTVL.